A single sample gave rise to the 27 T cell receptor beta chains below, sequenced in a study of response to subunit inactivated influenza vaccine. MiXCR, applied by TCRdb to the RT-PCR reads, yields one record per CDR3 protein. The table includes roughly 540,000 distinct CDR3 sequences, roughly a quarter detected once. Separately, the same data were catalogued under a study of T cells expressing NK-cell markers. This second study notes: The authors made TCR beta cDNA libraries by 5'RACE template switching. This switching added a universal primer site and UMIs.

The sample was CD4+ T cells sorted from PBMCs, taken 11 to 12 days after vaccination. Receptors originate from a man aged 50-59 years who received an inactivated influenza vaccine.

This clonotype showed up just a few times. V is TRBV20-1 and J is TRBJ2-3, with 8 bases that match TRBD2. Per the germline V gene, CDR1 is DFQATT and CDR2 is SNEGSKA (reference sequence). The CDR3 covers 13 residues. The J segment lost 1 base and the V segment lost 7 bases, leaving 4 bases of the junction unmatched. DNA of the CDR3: TGCAGTGGCCAAGCGGGGGGCACAGATACGCAGTATTTT. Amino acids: CSGQAGGTDTQYF.

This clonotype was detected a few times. For the CDR3, the DNA is TGTGCCAGCAGCGGACTAGCGGGTACCACCGGGGAGCTGTTTTTT. Translation gives CASSGLAGTTGELFF. The V and J genes are TRBV7-9 and TRBJ2-2; 11 bases agree with TRBD2. Germline assignment: CDR1 SEHNR and CDR2 FQNEAQ (reference sequence). The length of the CDR3 is 15 residues. V shed 5 bases and J 4 bases; nucleotides not matched to a gene: 3.

CDR3 protein: CASSAQAAGANVLTF. CDR3 coding DNA: TGTGCCAGCAGCGCCCAGGCGGCGGGGGCCAACGTCCTGACTTTC. This rearrangement joins TRBV7-2 to TRBJ2-6; D uncertain. The V gene's germline CDR1 is SGHTA and CDR2 FQGNSA. This CDR3 contains 15 residues. Trimming removed 5 bases at V and 4 bases at J, with 12 bases between.

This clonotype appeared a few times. The CDR3 is CASSLTVFPGQGRYNEQFF. CDR3 DNA: TGTGCCAGCAGCTTAACTGTTTTTCCGGGGCAGGGCAGATACAATGAGCAGTTCTTC. The V and J genes are TRBV11-2 and TRBJ2-1; D is tentatively TRBD1 or TRBD2 (5 bases each). This CDR3 spans 19 amino acids. CDR1 and CDR2 (germline): SGHAT, FQNNGV. V was cut by 2 bases and J by 4 bases, with 24 bases left in between.

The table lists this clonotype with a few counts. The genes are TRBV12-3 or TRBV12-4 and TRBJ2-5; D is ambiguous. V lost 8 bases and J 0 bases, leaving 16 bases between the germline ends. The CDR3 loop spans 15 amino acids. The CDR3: CASFKSGEHQETQYF. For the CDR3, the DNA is TGTGCCAGCTTCAAATCGGGCGAACACCAAGAGACCCAGTACTTC.

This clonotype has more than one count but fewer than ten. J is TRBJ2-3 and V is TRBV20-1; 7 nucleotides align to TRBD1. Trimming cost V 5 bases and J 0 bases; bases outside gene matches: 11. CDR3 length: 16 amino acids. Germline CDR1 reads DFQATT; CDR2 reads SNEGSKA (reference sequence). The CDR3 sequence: CSAGIKTGFSTDTQYF. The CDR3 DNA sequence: TGCAGTGCTGGAATTAAGACAGGGTTTAGCACAGATACGCAGTATTTT.

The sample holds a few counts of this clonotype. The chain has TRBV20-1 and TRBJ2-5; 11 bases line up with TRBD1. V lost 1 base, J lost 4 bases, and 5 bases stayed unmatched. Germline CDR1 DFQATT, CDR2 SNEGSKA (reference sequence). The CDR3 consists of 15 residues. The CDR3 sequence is CSARVGTGGSETQYF. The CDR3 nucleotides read TGCAGTGCTAGAGTTGGGACAGGGGGGTCAGAGACCCAGTACTTC.

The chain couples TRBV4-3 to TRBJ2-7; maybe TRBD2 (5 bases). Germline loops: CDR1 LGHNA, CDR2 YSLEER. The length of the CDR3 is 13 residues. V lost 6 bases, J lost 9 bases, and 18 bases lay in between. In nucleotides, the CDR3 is TGCGCCAGCAGTCCCGGGGTGTACCTCGTGCAGTACTTC. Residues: CASSPGVYLVQYF.

Here the CDR3 reads CASSSTLAVANTGELFF. CDR3 in DNA: TGTGCCAGCAGTTCTACACTAGCGGTCGCGAACACCGGGGAGCTGTTTTTT. V usage is TRBV6-2 or TRBV6-3 and J usage is TRBJ2-2; 8 bases map to TRBD2. V trimming: 4 bases; J trimming: 0 bases; junction bases outside the gene matches: 7. This CDR3 region has 17 residues. CDR1 MNHEY and CDR2 SVGEGT come from the germline V gene.

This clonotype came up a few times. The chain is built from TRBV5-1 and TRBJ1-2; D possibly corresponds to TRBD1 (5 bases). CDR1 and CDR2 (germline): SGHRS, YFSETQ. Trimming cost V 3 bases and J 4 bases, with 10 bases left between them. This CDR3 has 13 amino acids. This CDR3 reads CASSYDSLYGYTF. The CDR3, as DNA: TGCGCCAGCAGCTACGACAGCCTCTATGGCTACACCTTC.

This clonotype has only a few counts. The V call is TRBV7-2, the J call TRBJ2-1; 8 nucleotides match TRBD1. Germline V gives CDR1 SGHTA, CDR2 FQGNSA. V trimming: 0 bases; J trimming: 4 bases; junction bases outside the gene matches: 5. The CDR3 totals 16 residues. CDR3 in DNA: TGTGCCAGCAGCTTAGCGGTGGGACAGGATTACAATGAGCAGTTCTTC. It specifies CASSLAVGQDYNEQFF.

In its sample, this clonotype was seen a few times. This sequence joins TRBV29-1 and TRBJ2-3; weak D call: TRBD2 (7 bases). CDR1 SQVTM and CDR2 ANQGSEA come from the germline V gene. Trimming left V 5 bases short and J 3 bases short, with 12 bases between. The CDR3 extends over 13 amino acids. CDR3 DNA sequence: TGCAGCGTTTGGGAGGGGGGTACAGATACGCAGTATTTT. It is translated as CSVWEGGTDTQYF.

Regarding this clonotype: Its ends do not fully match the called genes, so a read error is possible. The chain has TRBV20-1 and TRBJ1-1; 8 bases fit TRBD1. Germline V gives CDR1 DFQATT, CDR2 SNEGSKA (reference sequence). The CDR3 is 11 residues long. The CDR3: CSARDQWTGPF. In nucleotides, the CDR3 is TGCAGTGCTAGAGATCAGTGGACAGGGCCTTTT.

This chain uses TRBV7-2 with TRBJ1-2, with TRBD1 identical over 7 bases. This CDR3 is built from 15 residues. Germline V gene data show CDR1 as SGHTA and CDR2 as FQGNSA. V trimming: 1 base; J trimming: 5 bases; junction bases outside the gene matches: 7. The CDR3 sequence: CASSLEDRAGYGYTF. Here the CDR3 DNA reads TGTGCCAGCAGCTTAGAAGACAGGGCCGGGTATGGCTACACCTTC.

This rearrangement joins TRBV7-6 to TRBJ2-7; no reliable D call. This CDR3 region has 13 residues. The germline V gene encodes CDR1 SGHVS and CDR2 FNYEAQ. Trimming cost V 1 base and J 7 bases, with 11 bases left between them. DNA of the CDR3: TGTGCCAGCAGCTTAGTCTACATCGATGAGCAGTACTTC. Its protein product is CASSLVYIDEQYF.

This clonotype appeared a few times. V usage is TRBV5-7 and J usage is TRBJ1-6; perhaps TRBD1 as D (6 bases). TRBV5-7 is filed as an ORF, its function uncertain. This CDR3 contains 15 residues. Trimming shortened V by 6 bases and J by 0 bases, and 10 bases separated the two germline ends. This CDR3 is CASKEGGSYNSPLHF. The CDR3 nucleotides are TGTGCCAGCAAGGAGGGGGGCTCCTATAATTCACCCCTCCACTTT.

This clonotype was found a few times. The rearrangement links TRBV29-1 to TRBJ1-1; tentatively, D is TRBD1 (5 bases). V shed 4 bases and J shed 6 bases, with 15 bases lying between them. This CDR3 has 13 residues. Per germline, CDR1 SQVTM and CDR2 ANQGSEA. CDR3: CSVAGTPVPEAFF. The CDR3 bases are TGCAGCGTTGCGGGGACCCCAGTCCCTGAAGCTTTCTTT.

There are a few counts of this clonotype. The CDR3 sequence: CASSVGTGQDTQYF. The CDR3 coding sequence is TGCGCCAGCAGCGTGGGGACAGGGCAGGATACGCAGTATTTT. The chain uses TRBV5-1 and TRBJ2-3; TRBD1 aligns across 9 bases. This CDR3 has 14 amino acids. V lost 4 bases and J lost 6; bases outside the gene matches: 6. CDR1 SGHRS and CDR2 YFSETQ come from the germline V gene.

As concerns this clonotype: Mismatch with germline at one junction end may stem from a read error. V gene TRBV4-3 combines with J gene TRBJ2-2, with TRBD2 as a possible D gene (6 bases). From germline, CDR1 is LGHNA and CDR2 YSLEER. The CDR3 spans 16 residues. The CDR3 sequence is CASNQSRGSLAGELFF. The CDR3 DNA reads TGCGCCAGCAACCAATCCCGGGGGTCCCTCGCCGGGGAGCTGTTTTTT.

The CDR3 bases are TGTGCCAGCAGCTTAACCCCCAAGCGGGGGGGCGCAGATACGCAGTATTTT. Translation gives CASSLTPKRGGADTQYF. This chain connects TRBV7-3 to TRBJ2-3; 10 nucleotides match TRBD2. The CDR3 totals 17 residues. Germline CDR1 and CDR2: SGHTA and FQGTGA. V lost 0 bases and J lost 4; bases outside the gene matches: 7.

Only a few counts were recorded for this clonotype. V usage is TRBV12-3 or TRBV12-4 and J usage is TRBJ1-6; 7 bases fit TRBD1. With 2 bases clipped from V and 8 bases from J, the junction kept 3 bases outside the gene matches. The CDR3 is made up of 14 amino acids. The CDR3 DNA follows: TGTGCCAGCAGTTTAAAGGGGGCGCATTCACCCCTCCACTTT. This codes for CASSLKGAHSPLHF.

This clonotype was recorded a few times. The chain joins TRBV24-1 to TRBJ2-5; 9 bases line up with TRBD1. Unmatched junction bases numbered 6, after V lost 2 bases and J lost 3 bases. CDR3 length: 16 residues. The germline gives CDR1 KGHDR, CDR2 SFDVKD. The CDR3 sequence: CATSDYPGQGKETQYF. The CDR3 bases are TGTGCCACCAGTGATTATCCGGGACAGGGAAAAGAGACCCAGTACTTC.

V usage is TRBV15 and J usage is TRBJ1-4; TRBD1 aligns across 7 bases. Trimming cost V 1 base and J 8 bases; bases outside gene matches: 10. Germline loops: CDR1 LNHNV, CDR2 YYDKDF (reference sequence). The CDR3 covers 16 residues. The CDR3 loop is CATSRAPLQGSEKLFF. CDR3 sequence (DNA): TGTGCCACCAGCAGAGCACCCTTACAGGGGAGCGAAAAACTGTTTTTT.

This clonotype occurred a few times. The CDR3 spells CASRAGTANEKLFF. DNA of the CDR3: TGCGCCAGCAGGGCGGGTACGGCTAATGAAAAACTGTTTTTT. The J gene is TRBJ1-4, the V gene TRBV5-1; D call uncertain. This CDR3 spans 14 amino acids. Germline V gene data show CDR1 as SGHRS and CDR2 as YFSETQ. The germline V and J ends were trimmed by 5 bases and 3 bases, with 11 bases remaining between them.

The CDR3 bases are TGTGCCAGCAGCCACTCCGGGACCTTCCTAGAGACCCAGTACTTC. Residues: CASSHSGTFLETQYF. This chain links TRBV14 with TRBJ2-5, with D perhaps assigned TRBD1 or TRBD2 (5 bases each). The CDR3 length is 15 residues. Germline V gene data show CDR1 as SGHDN and CDR2 as FVKESK. Trimming removed 3 bases from V and 4 bases from J, with 15 bases in between.

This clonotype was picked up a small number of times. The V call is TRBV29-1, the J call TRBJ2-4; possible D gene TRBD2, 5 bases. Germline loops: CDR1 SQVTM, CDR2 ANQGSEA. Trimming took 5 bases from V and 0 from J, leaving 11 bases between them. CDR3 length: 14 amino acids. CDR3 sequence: CSVIPEVAKNIQYF. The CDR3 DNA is TGCAGCGTTATCCCGGAGGTAGCCAAAAACATTCAGTACTTC. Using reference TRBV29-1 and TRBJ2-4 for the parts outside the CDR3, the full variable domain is SAVISQKPSRDICQRGTSLTIQCQVDSQVTMMFWYRQQPGQSLTLIATANQGSEATYESGFVIDKFPISRPNLTFSTLTVSNMSPEDSSIYLCSVIPEVAKNIQYFGAGTRLSVL.

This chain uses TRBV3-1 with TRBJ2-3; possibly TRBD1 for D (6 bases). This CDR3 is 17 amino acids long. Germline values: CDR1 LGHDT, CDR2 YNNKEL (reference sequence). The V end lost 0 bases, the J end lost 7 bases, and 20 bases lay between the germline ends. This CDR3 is CASSQDPHRDKENTQYF. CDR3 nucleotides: TGTGCCAGCAGCCAAGACCCCCACCGGGACAAAGAAAATACGCAGTATTTT.